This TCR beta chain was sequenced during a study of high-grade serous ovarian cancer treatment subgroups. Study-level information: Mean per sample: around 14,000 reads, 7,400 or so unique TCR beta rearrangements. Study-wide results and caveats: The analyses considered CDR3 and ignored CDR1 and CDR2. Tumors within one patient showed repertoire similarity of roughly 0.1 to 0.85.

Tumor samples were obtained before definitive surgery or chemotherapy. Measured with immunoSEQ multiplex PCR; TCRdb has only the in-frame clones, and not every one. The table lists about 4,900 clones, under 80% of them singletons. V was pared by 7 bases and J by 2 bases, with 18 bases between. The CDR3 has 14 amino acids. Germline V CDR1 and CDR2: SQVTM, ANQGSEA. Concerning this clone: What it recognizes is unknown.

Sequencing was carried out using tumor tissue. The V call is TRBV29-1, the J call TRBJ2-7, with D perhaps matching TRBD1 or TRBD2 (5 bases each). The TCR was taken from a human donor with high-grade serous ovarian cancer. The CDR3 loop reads CSARSRDPPYEQYF. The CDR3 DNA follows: TGCAGCGCTCGATCCCGGGACCCACCCTACGAGCAGTACTTC.